Detailed here is one T cell receptor (beta chain). Its antigen is unidentified. V lost 4 bases and J 5 bases, leaving 14 bases between the germline ends. CDR1 is KGHSH, CDR2 LQKENI, per germline. This CDR3 has 14 amino acids. TCRdb keeps only in-frame clones here, not all; method: immunoSEQ multiplex PCR. This table holds approximately 25,000 clones, 65% to 80% found once. The data stem from a study of a mutant IDH1 vaccine in newly diagnosed glioma. Overall study: Patients, over weeks 1, 3, 5, 7, 11, 15, 19 and 23, received a total of eight vaccinations. Patients received vaccination from 4-6 weeks after radiotherapy alone, or with temozolomide cycles. Beforehand, treatment had been radiotherapy, temozolomide, or both; the majority received both.

Time point: week 5, during vaccination. Vaccinated patients received 300 ug of mutant IDH1 20-mer peptide per dose, with topical imiquimod. The sequencing here drew on PBMCs, taken from a glioma patient whose treatment included an IDH1 peptide vaccine. The chain is built from TRBV18 and TRBJ2-5; D possibly uses TRBD1 or TRBD2 (5 bases each). The sequence was collected from a man in his forties with glioma. This chain's CDR3 is CASSQGTPGETQYF. Here the CDR3 DNA reads TGTGCCAGCTCACAGGGGACCCCCGGGGAGACCCAGTACTTC. Complete variable domain (other parts from reference TRBV18 and TRBJ2-5): NAGVMQNPRHLVRRRGQEARLRCSPMKGHSHVYWYRQLPEEGLKFMVYLQKENIIDESGMPKERFSAEFPKEGPSILRIQQVVRGDSAAYFCASSQGTPGETQYFGPGTRLLVL.